This is a list of T cell receptor beta chains from one sample in a study of T cells expressing NK-cell markers. After re-calling the 5' RACE reads, TCRdb lists one entry per CDR3 protein, DNA absent. This repertoire includes some 390,000 distinct CDR3 sequences. The sequenced sample was blood T cells: a sorted CD56 or NKG2C T cell subset, CD4+ or CD8+ T cells, or bulk PBMC T cells (not recorded which). The receptors derive from a woman between 50 and 59 years old in good health. Both conserved end residues are part of each CDR3.

TRBJ1-5,TRBV6-1,CASTHGGRDQPQHF
TRBJ2-2,TRBV5-1,CASSLRLTGGTGELFF
TRBJ2-3,TRBV2,CASRERESGDTQYF
TRBJ2-2,TRBV3-1,CASSQVAGGPSRELFF
TRBJ1-1,TRBV6-5,CASSTGGAAFF
TRBJ2-1,TRBV24-1,CATSDGGLANEQFF
TRBJ2-3,TRBV27,CASSQSFSTDTQYF
TRBJ2-1,TRBV29-1,CSVAPGLAESYNEQFF
TRBJ1-1,TRBV29-1,CSVTGRLNTEAFF
TRBJ2-7,TRBV28,CATSLTSGRGYEQYF
TRBJ2-1,TRBV20-1,CSASPSGYNEQFF
TRBJ2-2,TRBV12-3/TRBV12-4,CASTLAAAVNTGELFF
TRBJ1-1,TRBV29-1,CSVRGRGAGTEAFF
TRBJ2-1,TRBV11-1,CASSYISGSSYNEQFF
TRBJ2-5,TRBV29-1,CSVIAGAETQYF
TRBJ2-1,TRBV24-1,CATGGQYNEQFF
TRBJ2-7,TRBV4-1,CASSQAGTGGINEQYF
TRBJ1-3,TRBV20-1,CSAEPMAGAGNTIYF
TRBJ2-3,TRBV7-9,CASGSLRARAVTDTQYF
TRBJ2-3,TRBV6-6,CASSFLAGAADTQYF
TRBJ2-1,TRBV7-2,CATERSSYNEQFF
TRBJ2-1,TRBV11-2,CASSLGAGWEGLIF
TRBJ2-3,TRBV4-1,CASSQDRLAGVTQYF
TRBJ2-5,TRBV29-1,CSVEFGLAGGPWAPGETQYF
TRBJ2-1,TRBV29-1,CSVQGLALRDEQFF
TRBJ2-2,TRBV4-1,CASSPPSGRGALFF
TRBJ1-3,TRBV7-9,CASSLTSRRASLGNTIYF
TRBJ2-7,TRBV12-3/TRBV12-4,CASSFGAGPYEQYF
TRBJ1-1,TRBV12-3/TRBV12-4,CASSLLQTGAGVAFF
TRBJ2-2,TRBV30,CAWRTMNTGELFF
TRBJ1-2,TRBV4-1,CASSQDRVRYTF
TRBJ1-1,TRBV9,CASSGDRGTEAFF
TRBJ2-3,TRBV27,CASSSARGYDTQYF
TRBJ2-3,TRBV18,CASSPPSGRLEYF
TRBJ2-1,TRBV20-1,CSATSGRASEAIF